Only a few counts were recorded for the clone carrying this T cell receptor (beta chain). What it binds is not known. The data were obtained in a study of T cells after yellow fever vaccination. Study summary: SMART-Seq v4 Ultra Low Input prepared libraries from low-cell fractions. Overall study results and limits: Subsequent to the booster, the majority of primary-vaccination clones reappeared (approximately 95% CD4, around 90% CD8). The study noted that FACS-sorted repertoires could contain abundant clonotypes contaminating from the bulk population.

Trimming shortened V by 4 bases and J by 6 bases, and 7 bases separated the two germline ends. There are 12 residues in the CDR3. TCR cDNA, made by 5'RACE template switching, carried an added universal primer site and UMIs. In TCRdb, the 5' RACE reads were re-called with MiXCR into one record per CDR3 protein. The sample includes under 350,000 distinct CDR3 sequences, approximately 4% seen only once; the top ten take about 22%. Sequenced here: PBMCs, sampled 5 days after the yellow fever booster vaccination. The chain couples TRBV12-3 or TRBV12-4 to TRBJ1-3; D is possibly TRBD1 (5 bases). This receptor was identified in a man between 18 and 35 years old who received the YFV17D yellow fever vaccine. The CDR3 here is CASSWGENTIYF. Here the CDR3 DNA reads TGTGCCAGCAGTTGGGGGGAAAACACCATATATTTT.